Included here is one T cell receptor beta chain sequence, with context. Its target is unknown. CDR3 length: 13 amino acids. CDR1 and CDR2 (germline): MGHRA, YSYEKL. Trimming took off 0 bases at V and 5 bases at J, with 7 bases between the two ends. Here immunoSEQ multiplex PCR was the method, and the copy in TCRdb shows in-frame clones only, minus some. The repertoire has 45,000 to 60,000 clones, about 85% of them found once; the top ten carry about 2.5%. This record belongs to a study of T cells in localized non-small cell lung cancer. Overall study results and limits: Among the top 100 tumor clones, a median approximately 62 appeared in adjacent lung. Heterogeneity remains possible because sequencing was limited to only one tumor region.

The sample in question was PBMCs, obtained before any cancer treatment. The receptor comes from a man aged 40 to 75 with stage II lung adenocarcinoma. V is TRBV4-1 and J is TRBJ2-5; D is uncertain. CDR3 loop: CASSQDQDETQYF. CDR3 nucleotide sequence: TGCGCCAGCAGCCAAGATCAAGATGAGACCCAGTACTTC.